A selection of T cell receptor beta chains follows, all from one sample in a study of CD8 T cells in ankylosing spondylitis. In TCRdb, the 5' RACE reads were re-called with MiXCR into one record per CDR3 protein. Of about 500,000 distinct CDR3 sequences listed, 5.3% are singletons. Sequencing was carried out using blood, either unsorted or a sorted T cell fraction (not recorded which). Receptors originate from a male donor with ankylosing spondylitis. The CDR3 runs from the conserved cysteine through the conserved F or W. Fields, in order: D gene, V gene, J gene, CDR3 length, clone size, CDR3 protein, CDR3 DNA. D genes are given only for firm matches. Part of the rows lack a size; the others show once, few, many or a class for expanded clones.

>-|TRBV7-8|TRBJ2-5|14|-
CASSFRGVEETQYF
TGTGCCAGCAGCTTTCGAGGGGTTGAAGAGACCCAGTACTTC
>-|TRBV11-2|TRBJ2-7|18|-
CASSRLHSGLRRYYEQYF
TGTGCCAGCAGCCGTCTCCACTCCGGGCTCCGACGGTACTACGAGCAGTACTTC
>-|TRBV5-1|TRBJ1-1|14|many
CASSLAASSTEAFF
TGCGCCAGCAGCTTGGCCGCCAGCTCCACTGAAGCTTTCTTT
>-|TRBV20-1|TRBJ1-5|16|many
CSARDAMLGVNQPQHF
TGCAGTGCTAGAGATGCAATGTTGGGGGTCAATCAGCCCCAGCATTTT
>-|TRBV12-3/TRBV12-4|TRBJ1-1|11|many
CASTARRSAFF
TGTGCCAGCACTGCCCGACGTTCAGCTTTCTTT
>-|TRBV12-3/TRBV12-4|TRBJ1-3|14|many
CASSKWDSGNTIYF
TGTGCCAGCAGTAAGTGGGACTCTGGAAACACCATATATTTT
>-|TRBV4-3|TRBJ1-1|14|many
CASSQESTASGAFF
TGCGCCAGCAGCCAAGAGAGTACTGCTTCAGGAGCTTTCTTT
>-|TRBV24-1|TRBJ1-5|17|-
CATSDSGGQYSNQPQHF
TGTGCCACCAGTGATTCGGGAGGACAGTATAGCAATCAGCCCCAGCATTTT
>-|TRBV13|TRBJ2-1|15|many
CASSWDIFTGNEQFF
TGTGCCAGCAGTTGGGACATATTCACGGGTAATGAGCAGTTCTTC
>-|TRBV7-2|TRBJ2-5|15|many
CASSRTFGLQETQYF
TGTGCCAGCAGCCGGACCTTTGGCCTCCAAGAGACCCAGTACTTC
>TRBD2|TRBV12-3/TRBV12-4|TRBJ2-7|14|many
CASSTSGGANEQYF
TGTGCCAGCAGTACTAGCGGGGGGGCTAACGAGCAGTACTTC
>-|TRBV5-1|TRBJ2-2|14|many
CASGPGGLTGELFF
TGCGCCAGCGGACCCGGGGGGCTTACCGGGGAGCTGTTTTTT
>-|TRBV20-1|TRBJ1-2|13|many
CSARGDLVYGYTF
TGCAGTGCTAGAGGGGACTTGGTCTATGGCTACACCTTC
>-|TRBV6-1|TRBJ1-4|13|many
CASSRYKGEKLFF
TGTGCCAGCAGCCGATACAAAGGGGAAAAACTGTTTTTT
>-|TRBV7-9|TRBJ1-1|13|many
CASRLSEATEAFF
TGTGCCAGCAGGCTTTCGGAGGCCACTGAAGCTTTCTTT
>-|TRBV20-1|TRBJ1-1|13|few
CSAGPPRPSEAFF
TGCAGTGCAGGACCCCCCCGGCCTTCTGAAGCTTTCTTT
>-|TRBV27|TRBJ2-2|13|-
CASSPLTKGELFF
TGTGCCAGCAGCCCCCTGACAAAAGGGGAGCTGTTTTTT
>TRBD1|TRBV20-1|TRBJ1-4|14|many
CSAPLGQGGEKLFF
TGCAGTGCACCCCTAGGACAGGGTGGTGAAAAACTGTTTTTT
>TRBD2|TRBV20-1|TRBJ2-7|18|many
CSARDYKGPGGVADEQYF
TGCAGTGCTAGAGATTATAAGGGTCCGGGAGGCGTTGCCGACGAGCAGTACTTC
>TRBD1|TRBV4-3|TRBJ2-3|15|many
CASSQDRDWTDTQYF
TGCGCCAGCAGCCAGGACAGGGATTGGACAGATACGCAGTATTTT
>-|TRBV5-1|TRBJ2-7|16|many
CASSLGPPDYSYEQYF
TGCGCCAGCAGCTTGGGGCCCCCTGACTACTCCTACGAGCAGTACTTC
>-|TRBV12-3/TRBV12-4|TRBJ1-5|13|many
CASSSVPNQPQHF
TGTGCCAGCAGTTCCGTTCCCAATCAGCCCCAGCATTTT
>-|TRBV12-3/TRBV12-4|TRBJ1-2|15|few
CASSFSAGVYYGYTF
TGTGCCAGCAGTTTCTCGGCAGGCGTCTACTATGGCTACACCTTC
>-|TRBV5-1|TRBJ2-3|13|many
CASSIIPSDTQYF
TGCGCCAGCAGCATCATACCATCGGATACGCAGTATTTT
>-|TRBV27|TRBJ2-3|13|few
CASSRTFTDTQYF
TGTGCCAGCAGTCGGACTTTCACAGATACGCAGTATTTT
>-|TRBV7-9|TRBJ2-3|16|-
CASSLPGGSSTDTQYF
TGTGCCAGCAGCTTACCTGGGGGGAGCAGCACAGATACGCAGTATTTT
>-|TRBV24-1|TRBJ2-3|14|many
CATSDTGMTDTQYF
TGTGCCACCAGTGACACAGGGATGACAGATACGCAGTATTTT
>-|TRBV5-5|TRBJ2-1|16|many
CASSPRQEPIYNEQFF
TGTGCCAGCAGCCCGAGACAGGAGCCCATCTACAATGAGCAGTTCTTC